The TCR beta chain under discussion was sequenced for a study of long-term antiretroviral therapy in people with HIV. V lost 1 base and J lost 4, with 10 bases in between. The CDR3 totals 14 residues. CDR1 SNHLY and CDR2 FYNNEI come from the germline V gene. At survey level, the immunoSEQ assay was run in its v3.0 version. This table comes from immunoSEQ multiplex PCR, and its TCRdb copy is limited to in-frame clones, with some not included. The data show roughly 33,000 clones, with around 72% seen just once and 8% to 10% held by the top ten. This chain connects TRBV2 to TRBJ1-2, with a tentative D call TRBD1 (5 bases). This sequence was found in a woman in her fifties or sixties with HIV. The sample consisted of unsorted PBMCs, taken 3.1 years after starting antiretroviral therapy. In DNA form, the CDR3 reads TGTGCCAGCAGTGAAGGGACAAGCCTCTATGGCTACACCTTC. As protein: CASSEGTSLYGYTF.